These 32 T cell receptor beta chains share one sample of origin, sequenced in a study of blood T cells in healthy people across ages (dated by TCRdb to about 2015). Libraries were prepared through 5' RACE. Sequenced on an Illumina HiSeq 2500. The second PCR ran for about 6 to 12 cycles and used a J-beta primer mix along with a sample-barcoded 5' primer. Using fastp trimming at Q25 and MiXCR clonotype assembly, TCRdb reanalyzed the public sequencing data and kept in-frame beta chains. Each CDR3 protein gets just one entry, which takes the most common genes and DNA from the rows behind it. Counted in this sample were about 1.6 million distinct CDR3 sequences; roughly 32% of them appeared once. The top ten clones comprise roughly 12% of the sample. The sample was blood. The receptor set was obtained from a woman in her 30s in good health.

This clonotype was detected a few times. V is TRBV7-8 and J is TRBJ2-1, with D unclear. The V gene's germline CDR1 is SGHVS and CDR2 FQNEAQ. Trimming took 2 bases from V and 7 from J, leaving 6 bases between them. The CDR3 runs to 12 residues. CDR3 amino acids: CASSLFRNEQFF. For the CDR3, the DNA is TGTGCCAGCAGCTTATTTCGAAATGAGCAGTTCTTC.

The sample holds a few counts of this clonotype. This chain connects TRBV2 to TRBJ2-5; possibly TRBD1 or TRBD2 for D (7 bases each). The CDR3 consists of 17 residues. V was shortened by 3 bases and J by 3 bases, with 20 bases between the two germline ends. Germline loops: CDR1 SNHLY, CDR2 FYNNEI. The CDR3 loop is CASSDPRGGQREETQYF. In DNA form, the CDR3 reads TGTGCCAGCAGTGACCCCCGCGGGGGACAGAGAGAAGAGACCCAGTACTTC.

This clonotype was counted a few times. The chain recombines TRBV27 with TRBJ1-1; D gene ambiguous. CDR1 is MNHEY, CDR2 SMNVEV, per germline (reference sequence). V lost 2 bases to trimming and J lost 3 bases, with 7 bases between them. The CDR3 sequence is 13 residues long. Written as DNA, the CDR3 is TGTGCCAGCAGTTTACAAATGGACACTGAAGCTTTCTTT. Encoded protein: CASSLQMDTEAFF.

This clonotype was seen a few times. This sequence joins TRBV13 and TRBJ2-1; D is possibly TRBD2 (5 bases). CDR1 is PRHDT and CDR2 is FYEKMQ in the germline V gene (reference sequence). V was trimmed by 4 bases and J by 3 bases, leaving 19 bases between them. The CDR3 totals 17 residues. CDR3 loop: CASSSIYRGINYNEQFF. CDR3 nucleotides: TGTGCCAGCAGCTCAATCTACCGGGGAATAAACTACAATGAGCAGTTCTTC.

V usage is TRBV20-1 and J usage is TRBJ2-5, with 7 bases fitting TRBD2. The DNA end lines up better with TRBJ2-7; the J call may be wrong. The CDR3 is 12 amino acids. CDR1 DFQATT and CDR2 SNEGSKA come from the germline V gene (reference sequence). The CDR3 sequence is CSAGETSDEQYF. CDR3 sequence (DNA): TGCAGTGCTGGCGAAACTAGCGACGAGCAGTACTTC.

This clonotype was seen repeatedly, ten times or more. The chain is built from TRBV9 and TRBJ2-3; maybe TRBD2 (6 bases). The germline gives CDR1 SGDLS, CDR2 YYNGEE. The CDR3 has 15 amino acids. V lost 6 bases to trimming and J lost 0 bases, with 14 bases between them. The CDR3 DNA is TGTGCCAGCACGAGGCTAGCGAGGAGCACAGATACGCAGTATTTT. Encoded protein: CASTRLARSTDTQYF.

The chain has TRBV6-1 and TRBJ2-7; D unresolved. The CDR3 totals 12 residues. The ends were cut back, 6 bases at V and 2 bases at J, with 8 bases in the middle. CDR1 MNHNS and CDR2 SASEGT come from the germline V gene. This CDR3 reads CASRRQTYEQYF. CDR3 bases: TGTGCCAGCAGGCGACAAACCTACGAGCAGTACTTC.

As to this clonotype: The CDR3 ends on some other residue instead of the conserved phenylalanine or tryptophan, so this is likely a read error. The CDR3 protein is CASRVRGLPDYDNEQFC. The DNA of the CDR3 is TGTGCCAGCAGAGTTAGGGGTCTTCCGGACTACGACAATGAGCAGTTCTGC. The rearrangement joins TRBV12-3 or TRBV12-4 to TRBJ2-1; TRBD2 is a possible D gene (6 bases). The CDR3 has 17 residues. Deletions cut 6 bases from V and 5 bases from J, with 23 bases between.

The rearrangement joins TRBV7-3 to TRBJ2-1, with D perhaps assigned TRBD1 or TRBD2 (6 bases each). CDR3 length: 15 residues. The germline gives CDR1 SGHTA, CDR2 FQGTGA. V was shortened by 1 base and J by 4 bases, with 11 bases between the two germline ends. CDR3: CASSLMRGDYNEQFF. DNA for the CDR3: TGTGCCAGCAGCTTAATGAGGGGGGATTACAATGAGCAGTTCTTC.

V usage is TRBV20-1 and J usage is TRBJ1-5; D uncertain. The V gene lost 5 bases and the J gene lost 3 bases, with 11 bases spanning the gap. Germline CDR1 reads DFQATT; CDR2 reads SNEGSKA (reference sequence). The CDR3 has 13 residues. Written as DNA, the CDR3 is TGCAGTGCTTGGGTAGGCGCCAATCAGCCCCAGCATTTT. Translating it yields CSAWVGANQPQHF.

In this sample, this clonotype turned up a few times. V usage is TRBV7-9 and J usage is TRBJ2-7, with 7 bases fitting TRBD1. CDR3 length equals 16 residues. V trimming: 0 bases; J trimming: 4 bases; junction bases outside the gene matches: 9. The germline V gene encodes CDR1 SEHNR and CDR2 FQNEAQ (reference sequence). The CDR3 DNA sequence: TGTGCCAGCAGCTTAGCTCTTCCGGGACAGAAGTACGAGCAGTACTTC. The encoded protein is CASSLALPGQKYEQYF.

For the CDR3, the DNA is TGTGCCAGCAGCTTCAGGGGACAGGGGAACGGAAACACCATATATTTT. This encodes CASSFRGQGNGNTIYF. The rearrangement links TRBV7-9 to TRBJ1-3; 10 positions agree with TRBD1. CDR1 is SEHNR, CDR2 FQNEAQ, per germline (reference sequence). The CDR3 extends over 16 amino acids. The ends lost 3 bases at V and 4 bases at J; junction bases unmatched: 6.

In its sample, this clonotype was seen a few times. This chain links TRBV10-3 with TRBJ2-1; D gene unclear. The CDR3 is 11 residues long. The germline V gene has CDR1 ENHRY and CDR2 SYGVKD. Trimming removed 9 bases from V and 3 bases from J, with 6 bases in between. CDR3 sequence: CAIRNYNEQFF. CDR3 bases: TGTGCCATTCGGAACTACAATGAGCAGTTCTTC.

This clonotype was seen only a few times. This chain connects TRBV3-1 to TRBJ2-5; 12 bases fit TRBD2. Germline lookup yields CDR1 LGHDT and CDR2 YNNKEL (reference sequence). The CDR3 totals 16 residues. V was pared by 2 bases and J by 6 bases, with 7 bases of the junction left unmatched. The CDR3 sequence is CASSQPSGGARKTQYF. CDR3 sequence (DNA): TGTGCCAGCAGCCAACCTAGCGGGGGGGCGAGGAAGACCCAGTACTTC.

The CDR3 sequence is CASSVSPVTDTQYF. CDR3 bases: TGTGCCAGCAGTGTTTCGCCGGTCACAGATACGCAGTATTTT. This chain connects TRBV2 to TRBJ2-3; D uncertain. The V end lost 4 bases, the J end lost 2 bases, and 10 bases lay between the germline ends. Germline values: CDR1 SNHLY, CDR2 FYNNEI. This CDR3 region has 14 residues.

This clonotype was counted at least ten times. This chain uses TRBV10-3 with TRBJ2-3, with 7 bases matching TRBD1. V gave up 5 bases and J gave up 3 bases; unmatched junction bases: 5. The length of the CDR3 is 14 residues. The germline V gene has CDR1 ENHRY and CDR2 SYGVKD. CDR3 coding DNA: TGTGCCATCAGTTCGACAGGGCGGACAGATACGCAGTATTTT. Its translation: CAISSTGRTDTQYF.

This clonotype was detected only a few times. This chain joins TRBV5-6 and TRBJ2-1; D tentatively reads TRBD1 or TRBD2 (6 bases each). Germline V gene sequence: CDR1 SGHDT, CDR2 YYEEEE. The CDR3 runs to 16 residues. The ends were cut back, 4 bases at V and 1 base at J, with 15 bases in the middle. For the CDR3, the DNA is TGTGCCAGCAGCCCTCCTCCGGGGGCGTCCTACAATGAGCAGTTCTTC. Protein: CASSPPPGASYNEQFF.

This clonotype turned up a few times. The chain recombines TRBV10-3 with TRBJ1-5; 11 bases line up with TRBD1. With 6 bases clipped from V and 4 bases from J, the junction kept 8 bases outside the gene matches. The CDR3 consists of 16 residues. Germline loops: CDR1 ENHRY, CDR2 SYGVKD. The CDR3 bases are TGTGCCATCAGAGGGACAGGGGGAGCGGGAAATCAGCCCCAGCATTTT. It codes for CAIRGTGGAGNQPQHF.

This clonotype was detected a few times. The chain joins TRBV20-1 to TRBJ2-3; TRBD2 aligns across 8 bases. CDR3 length: 14 amino acids. V lost 5 bases and J lost 5; bases outside the gene matches: 9. Germline loops: CDR1 DFQATT, CDR2 SNEGSKA (reference sequence). The CDR3 loop reads CSAVGAGDIDTQYF. The CDR3 nucleotides read TGCAGTGCTGTAGGAGCGGGAGACATAGATACGCAGTATTTT.

This clonotype was detected many times. The V gene is TRBV29-1, the J gene TRBJ2-6, with D perhaps matching TRBD1 or TRBD2 (5 bases each). Trimming removed 5 bases at V and 2 bases at J, with 16 bases between. The CDR3 length is 16 residues. CDR1 and CDR2 from the germline V gene are SQVTM and ANQGSEA. For the CDR3, the DNA is TGCAGCGTTACCATTGCCGGGGCGACTGGGGCCAACGTCCTGACTTTC. Its protein product is CSVTIAGATGANVLTF.

CDR3 nucleotide sequence: TGTGCCAGCAGTTTACAGGGATTGCAGCCCCAGCATTTT. This gives the protein CASSLQGLQPQHF. The V and J genes are TRBV7-8 and TRBJ1-5, with a weak D call TRBD1 (6 bases). This CDR3 spans 13 amino acids. Trimming took off 6 bases at V and 7 bases at J, with 13 bases between the two ends. Germline CDR1 is SGHVS and CDR2 is FQNEAQ.

The V gene is TRBV7-2, the J gene TRBJ2-7; the match to TRBD2 covers 12 bases. The CDR3 consists of 17 residues. From germline, CDR1 is SGHTA and CDR2 FQGNSA. Germline trimming cut 1 base from V and 5 bases from J; bases unmatched to any gene: 9. Here the CDR3 reads CASSLVGLAGGPHEQYF. The CDR3 region has the DNA TGTGCCAGCAGCTTAGTGGGCCTAGCGGGAGGGCCCCACGAGCAGTACTTC.

J is TRBJ2-5 and V is TRBV30; a weak D match, TRBD1 (6 bases). The CDR3 runs 13 residues. Germline assignment: CDR1 GTSNPN and CDR2 SVGIG (reference sequence). V lost 3 bases and J 2 bases, leaving 10 bases between the germline ends. Written as DNA, the CDR3 is TGTGCCTGGAGGGAGGACAGTCAAGAGACCCAGTACTTC. Translating it yields CAWREDSQETQYF.

The rearrangement uses TRBV7-9 and TRBJ2-2, with D unresolved. This CDR3 has 15 residues. Looked up from germline, CDR1 is SEHNR and CDR2 is FQNEAQ (reference sequence). With 1 base removed from V and 0 bases from J, the gap between germline ends came to 6 bases. The CDR3 DNA follows: TGTGCCAGCAGCTTAGGCGTCCCGAACACCGGGGAGCTGTTTTTT. This encodes CASSLGVPNTGELFF.

The chain links TRBV7-8 to TRBJ2-5; TRBD2 is a possible D gene (6 bases). CDR3 length equals 11 residues. V shed 1 base and J shed 13 bases, with 10 bases lying between them. Per the germline V gene, CDR1 is SGHVS and CDR2 is FQNEAQ. The CDR3 DNA is TGTGCCAGCAGCTTAGGTGCGGGACGGTACTTC. This codes for CASSLGAGRYF.

This clonotype was found a few times. The genes are TRBV9 and TRBJ2-5; D is ambiguous. The CDR3 consists of 15 residues. The V and J ends lost 1 base and 5 bases respectively, with 15 bases between them. CDR1 and CDR2 (germline): SGDLS, YYNGEE. The CDR3 bases are TGTGCCAGCAGCGTAAGGGATGGGGTTTCGGAGACCCAGTACTTC. This translates into CASSVRDGVSETQYF.

Concerning this clonotype: It may be a read error: a sequence one base away is much more abundant. The gene calls are TRBV29-1 and TRBJ2-5; 7 nucleotides match TRBD2. The germline V gene has CDR1 SQVTM and CDR2 ANQGSEA. J gave up 2 bases and V 7 bases, and 4 bases lay outside the gene matches. The CDR3 consists of 12 residues. This CDR3 is CSATAGQETQYF. The CDR3 bases are TGCAGCGCAACAGCGGGGCAAGAGACCCAGTACTTC.

The chain links TRBV6-1 to TRBJ2-3; tentatively, D is TRBD2 (5 bases). CDR1 is MNHNS and CDR2 is SASEGT in the germline V gene. This CDR3 has 17 amino acids. V lost 0 bases, J lost 7 bases, and 20 bases lay in between. The CDR3 protein is CASSEALVAPAMNTQYF. The CDR3, as DNA: TGTGCCAGCAGTGAAGCGCTGGTAGCGCCAGCTATGAATACGCAGTATTTT.

The CDR3 DNA sequence: TGTGCCAGCAGCTTGGAGGGACAGTCACTACAGGAGACCCAGTACTTC. The encoded protein is CASSLEGQSLQETQYF. V is TRBV7-9 and J is TRBJ2-5, with a tentative D call TRBD1 (7 bases). The CDR3 consists of 16 residues. In germline, CDR1 is SEHNR, CDR2 FQNEAQ (reference sequence). The V gene lost 3 bases and the J gene lost 5 bases, with 19 bases spanning the gap.

This clonotype has more than one count but fewer than ten. This may be a read error: a much more frequent sequence differs by one nucleotide. This sequence joins TRBV4-1 and TRBJ2-7; a possible D gene is TRBD2 (5 bases). Trimming removed 0 bases at V and 7 bases at J, with 13 bases between. CDR3 size: 14 residues. Germline V gene lookup returns CDR1 MGHRA and CDR2 YSYEKL. CDR3 in DNA: TGCGCCAGCAGCCAAGAAGGGAGCTCCAATGAGCAGTACTTC. This sequence encodes CASSQEGSSNEQYF.

A remark on this clonotype: The CDR3 end shows no conserved phenylalanine or tryptophan, and so a read error is likely. V gene TRBV20-1 combines with J gene TRBJ2-1; TRBD2 matches at 9 bases. The CDR3 covers 15 residues. The ends lost 2 bases at V and 4 bases at J; junction bases unmatched: 6. CDR1 DFQATT and CDR2 SNEGSKA come from the germline V gene (reference sequence). The CDR3 region has the DNA TGCAGTGCTAGACCATCTAGCGGGGTATACAATGAGCAGTTCATC. Amino acids: CSARPSSGVYNEQFI.

The chain links TRBV12-3 or TRBV12-4 to TRBJ2-2; tentatively, D is TRBD2 (7 bases). The CDR3 contains 14 residues. As DNA, the CDR3 is TGTACCACACGGGGGGCGATGGACACCGGGGAGCTGTTTTTT. It is translated as CTTRGAMDTGELFF.